This entry concerns a single T cell receptor beta chain. No antigen is known for it. Unique molecular identifiers were built into the TCRbeta library. TCRdb analysed the PCR reads with MiXCR anew, one entry per CDR3 protein. The sample has hundreds of thousands of distinct CDR3 sequences, over 10% seen once. These data are taken from a study of T-cell reconstitution after alpha-beta-depleted transplantation in children. The study, taken as a whole, reports: Most T-cell counts and diversity one year after the transplant came from T cells that were newly produced.

The receptor's source is a male patient younger than 18 who had a stem cell transplant for acute myeloid leukemia, so the T cells may come from the graft donor. Sequenced material: PBMCs, mostly from graft donor cells, taken 360 days after TCRalphabeta/CD19-depleted stem cell transplant.

CDR3 residues: CASSVAAGGGGELFF. The CDR3 DNA sequence: TGTGCCAGCAGCGTAGCGGCAGGGGGAGGCGGGGAGCTGTTTTTT. The chain couples TRBV9 to TRBJ2-2; weak D call: TRBD1 (7 bases). CDR3 length: 15 residues. Germline V lookup: CDR1 SGDLS, CDR2 YYNGEE. Deletions cut 0 bases from V and 7 bases from J, with 13 bases between. Using reference TRBV9 and TRBJ2-2 for the parts outside the CDR3, the full variable domain is DSGVTQTPKHLITATGQRVTLRCSPRSGDLSVYWYQQSLDQGLQFLIQYYNGEERAKGNILERFSAQQFPDLHSELNLSSLELGDSALYFCASSVAAGGGGELFFGEGSRLTVL.